The clone carrying this TCR beta chain has a handful of counts. Germline-derived CDR1 and CDR2 are SGHRS and YFSETQ. V was cut by 4 bases and J by 5 bases, with 13 bases left in between. There are 13 residues in the CDR3. This specimen comes from a study of STAT5B mutations in CD4+ large granular lymphocyte leukemia. Method: immunoSEQ multiplex PCR; TCRdb's copy keeps in-frame clones and lacks some. The sample carries roughly 32,000 clones, around three quarters recorded once. Sequencing was carried out using CD4+ T cells from blood buffy coats. This receptor was identified in a human donor in good health. This chain joins TRBV5-1 and TRBJ2-7; D remains ambiguous. CDR3 in DNA: TGCGCCAGCAGCACGGCTGGGGTTCACGAGCAGTACTTC. This gives the protein CASSTAGVHEQYF.